A single sample gave rise to the 3 T cell receptor beta chains below, sequenced in a study of T cell responses to AZD1222 COVID-19 vaccine. Sequencing used immunoSEQ multiplex PCR; TCRdb keeps in-frame clones, though not all of them. The data contain 150,000 to 200,000 clones, 90% to 95% of them singletons. The sample in question was peripheral blood, obtained 28 days after the second AZD1222 dose. These receptor sequences come from an adult who received the AZD1222 COVID-19 vaccine.

The J gene is TRBJ2-5, the V gene TRBV4-1, with D maybe TRBD1 (5 bases). Germline V gene sequence: CDR1 MGHRA, CDR2 YSYEKL. Trimming stripped 1 base from V and 2 bases from J, with 17 bases between. CDR3 size: 17 residues. CDR3 sequence reads: CASSQGTQGGRQETQYF. CDR3 DNA sequence: TGCGCCAGCAGCCAAGGGACGCAGGGCGGAAGGCAAGAGACCCAGTACTTC.

The chain couples TRBV6-5 to TRBJ1-1, with 9 bases fitting TRBD1. With V trimmed by 6 bases and J by 0 bases, 2 bases remained unmatched. The CDR3 spans 14 residues. Germline lookup yields CDR1 MNHEY and CDR2 SVGAGI. This chain's CDR3 is CASSDRGMNTEAFF. The CDR3 nucleotides are TGTGCCAGCAGCGACAGGGGGATGAACACTGAAGCTTTCTTT.

The gene calls are TRBV29-1 and TRBJ1-2; D perhaps matches TRBD1 (6 bases). Germline V gene data show CDR1 as SQVTM and CDR2 as ANQGSEA. Trimming left V 3 bases short and J 7 bases short, with 12 bases between. The CDR3 covers 12 residues. The CDR3 reads CSVDARGGGYTF. In DNA form, the CDR3 reads TGCAGCGTTGACGCCAGGGGAGGTGGCTACACCTTC. The entire variable domain, with the rest obtained from reference TRBV29-1 and TRBJ1-2, is as follows: SAVISQKPSRDICQRGTSLTIQCQVDSQVTMMFWYRQQPGQSLTLIATANQGSEATYESGFVIDKFPISRPNLTFSTLTVSNMSPEDSSIYLCSVDARGGGYTFGSGTRLTVV.